This TCR beta chain was observed in a study of cytomegalovirus exposure and HLA in healthy donors. Study-wide results and limits: Available immune exposure information covered CMV serostatus only.

V was pared by 0 bases and J by 5 bases, with 8 bases between. The CDR3 runs 12 residues. Per germline, CDR1 GTSNPN and CDR2 SVGIG (reference sequence). A note on this clone: Its antigen is not identified.

In the PCR, 60 Vbeta and 13 Jbeta primers were used. Repertoires were generated with immunoSEQ multiplex PCR, while TCRdb's copy carries only in-frame clones and drops some. The profile shows 95,000 to 150,000 clones, 73% of them singletons. The V and J genes are TRBV30 and TRBJ2-7; the D is unclear. The clonotype originates from a woman aged 40 to 50 in good health and CMV-seronegative. Input material: PBMCs. The CDR3 protein is CAWSVSSDEQYF. CDR3 DNA: TGTGCCTGGAGTGTATCTTCGGACGAGCAGTACTTC.